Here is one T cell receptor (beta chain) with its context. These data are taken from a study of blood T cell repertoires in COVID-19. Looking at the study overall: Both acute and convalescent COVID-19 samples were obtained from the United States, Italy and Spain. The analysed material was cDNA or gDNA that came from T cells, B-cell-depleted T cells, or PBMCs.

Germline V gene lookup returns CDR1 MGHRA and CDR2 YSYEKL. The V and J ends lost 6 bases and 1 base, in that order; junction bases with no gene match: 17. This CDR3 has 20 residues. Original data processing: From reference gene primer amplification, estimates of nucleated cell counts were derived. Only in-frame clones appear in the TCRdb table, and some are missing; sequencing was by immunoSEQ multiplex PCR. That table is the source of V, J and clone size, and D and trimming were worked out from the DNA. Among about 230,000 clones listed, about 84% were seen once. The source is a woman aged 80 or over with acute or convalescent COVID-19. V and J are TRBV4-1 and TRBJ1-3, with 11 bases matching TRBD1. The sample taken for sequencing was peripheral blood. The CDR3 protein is CASRRDAGQGARGSGNTIYF. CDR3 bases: TGCGCCAGCAGACGAGACGCCGGACAGGGGGCCAGGGGGTCTGGAAACACCATATATTTT.